This record covers a single T cell receptor beta chain. The sample comes from a study of blood T cell repertoires in COVID-19. The wider study: Sample material is recorded as cDNA or gDNA derived from T cells, B-cell-depleted T cells, or PBMCs.

Profiled with immunoSEQ multiplex PCR; TCRdb holds only in-frame clones, not every one. The table shows nearly 45,000 clones, with over 70% occurring only once. The CDR3 loop spans 15 amino acids. Germline CDR1 reads SGHVS; CDR2 reads FQNEAQ. V was pared by 1 base and J by 6 bases, with 4 bases of the junction left unmatched. J is TRBJ2-1 and V is TRBV7-8, with 9 bases that match TRBD1. This receptor was identified in a man between 65 and 85 years old with acute or convalescent COVID-19. Specimen: peripheral blood. CDR3 sequence: CASSLEQGAGNEQFF. The CDR3 DNA reads as TGTGCCAGCAGCTTAGAACAGGGGGCGGGCAATGAGCAGTTCTTC.